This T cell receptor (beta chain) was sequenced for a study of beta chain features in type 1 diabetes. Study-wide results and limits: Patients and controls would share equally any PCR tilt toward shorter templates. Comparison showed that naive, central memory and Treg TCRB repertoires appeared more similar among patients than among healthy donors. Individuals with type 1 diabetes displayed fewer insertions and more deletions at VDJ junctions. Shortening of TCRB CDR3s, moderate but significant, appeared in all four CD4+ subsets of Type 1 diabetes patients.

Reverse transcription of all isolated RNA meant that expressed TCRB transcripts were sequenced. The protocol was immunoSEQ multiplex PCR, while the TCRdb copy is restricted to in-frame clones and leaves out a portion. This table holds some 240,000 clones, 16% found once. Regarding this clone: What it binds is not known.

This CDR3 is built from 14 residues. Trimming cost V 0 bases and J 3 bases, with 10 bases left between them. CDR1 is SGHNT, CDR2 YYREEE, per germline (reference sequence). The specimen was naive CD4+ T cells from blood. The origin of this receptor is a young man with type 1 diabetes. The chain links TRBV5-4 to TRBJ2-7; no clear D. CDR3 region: CASSLGQANYEQYF. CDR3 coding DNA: TGTGCCAGCAGCTTGGGACAAGCCAACTACGAGCAGTACTTC.